This T cell receptor (beta chain) appears in the sequencing data of a study of response to subunit inactivated influenza vaccine. Germline-derived CDR1 and CDR2 are SQVTM and ANQGSEA. The CDR3 is made up of 14 amino acids. V lost 6 bases, J lost 0 bases, and 4 bases stayed unmatched. This clonotype was picked up a small number of times. The antigen remains undetermined. Points from the study as a whole: Seasonal influenza vaccination, on each occasion, was suggested by the authors to recruit few new T cells.

TCRdb passed the RT-PCR reads through MiXCR, listing each CDR3 protein once. The table lists about 700,000 distinct CDR3 sequences, 12% to 15% of them singletons, with 7.6% in the top ten. Sample: PBMCs from blood, taken approximately 15 days before vaccination. V gene TRBV29-1 combines with J gene TRBJ2-4, with 8 positions matching TRBD1. The origin of this receptor is a man aged 45-65 years who received an inactivated influenza vaccine. CDR3 loop: CSVGDRLAKNIQYF. The CDR3 DNA follows: TGCAGCGTGGGGGACAGGCTAGCCAAAAACATTCAGTACTTC.